This TCR beta chain came from a study of T cells after yellow fever vaccination. Trimming cost V 7 bases and J 2 bases; bases outside gene matches: 10. The CDR3 totals 16 residues. Study-level points and caveats: Within FACS-sorted repertoires, abundant clonotypes contaminating from the bulk population could be present.

Template switching by 5'RACE produced TCR cDNA, adding a universal primer site and UMIs. TCRdb recomputed calls from the 5' RACE reads with MiXCR, one row per CDR3 protein. This sample yields over 300,000 distinct CDR3 sequences, of which 3% to 4.5% are seen a single time; 23% belongs to the top ten. The table lists this clonotype with a few counts. The antigen remains unidentified. The clonotype was recovered from a man between 18 and 29 years old who received the YFV17D yellow fever vaccine. The sample here was PBMCs, taken on the day of the yellow fever booster vaccination. This chain links TRBV12-3 or TRBV12-4 with TRBJ2-3; 9 bases agree with TRBD2. The CDR3 protein is CASNPGGGGATDTQYF. In DNA, the CDR3 is TGTGCCAGCAACCCGGGAGGCGGGGGGGCCACAGATACGCAGTATTTT.